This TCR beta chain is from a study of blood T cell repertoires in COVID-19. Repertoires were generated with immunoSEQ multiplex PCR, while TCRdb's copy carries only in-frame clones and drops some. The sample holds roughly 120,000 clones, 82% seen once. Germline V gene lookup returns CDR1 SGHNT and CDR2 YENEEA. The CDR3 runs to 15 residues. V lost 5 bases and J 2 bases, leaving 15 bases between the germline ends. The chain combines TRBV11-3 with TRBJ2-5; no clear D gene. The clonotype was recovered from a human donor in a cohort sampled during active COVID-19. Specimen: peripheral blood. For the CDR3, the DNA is TGTGCCAGCAGCCTTAGGCCAACAGAACAAGAGACCCAGTACTTC. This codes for CASSLRPTEQETQYF.